One and the same sample provided the 29 T cell receptor beta chains below, sequenced in a study of T cell changes during pregnancy in multiple sclerosis. Only in-frame clones appear in the TCRdb table, and some are missing; sequencing was by immunoSEQ multiplex PCR. This table has about 110,000 clones, roughly 90% appearing once. The sample in question was peripheral blood, obtained in the third trimester of pregnancy. These receptors all come from a female donor in good health, enrolled as a control in a pregnancy study.

The rearrangement uses TRBV7-8 and TRBJ2-2, with unresolved D. Germline CDR1 reads SGHVS; CDR2 reads FQNEAQ. Deletions cut 2 bases from V and 4 bases from J, with 14 bases between. The length of the CDR3 is 16 residues. The DNA for the CDR3 is TGTGCCAGCAGCTTAAACGGTATACTAACCACCGGGGAGCTGTTTTTT. Translating gives CASSLNGILTTGELFF.

The V and J genes are TRBV18 and TRBJ2-7; 8 bases fit TRBD2. Germline CDR1 KGHSH, CDR2 LQKENI. V trimming: 2 bases; J trimming: 2 bases; junction bases outside the gene matches: 5. The CDR3 has 15 amino acids. The CDR3 loop is CASSPAAGGTYEQYF. The DNA of the CDR3 is TGTGCCAGCTCACCAGCGGCGGGGGGAACCTACGAGCAGTACTTC.

V is TRBV11-2 and J is TRBJ2-4; D is undetermined. The germline V gene has CDR1 SGHAT and CDR2 FQNNGV. This CDR3 has 13 amino acids. V was clipped by 5 bases and J by 6 bases, with 11 bases between them. The CDR3 protein is CASSALSGNIQYF. CDR3 nucleotides: TGTGCCAGCAGCGCCCTTTCAGGAAACATTCAGTACTTC.

This clone turned up a few times. The chain is built from TRBV5-6 and TRBJ1-6; 12 nucleotides agree with TRBD1. Germline V gene lookup returns CDR1 SGHDT and CDR2 YYEEEE. J lost 7 bases, V lost 4 bases, and 6 bases had no gene match. The CDR3 runs to 16 residues. CDR3 protein: CASSKGQGAKNSPLHF. CDR3 bases: TGTGCCAGCAGCAAGGGACAGGGGGCAAAGAATTCACCCCTCCACTTT.

This clone showed up just once. The J gene is TRBJ2-2, the V gene TRBV5-4, with 9 bases identical to TRBD2. Losses at the gene ends were 2 bases for V and 2 bases for J; bases not matched to a gene: 4. Germline V gene lookup returns CDR1 SGHNT and CDR2 YYREEE (reference sequence). The length of the CDR3 is 16 residues. The CDR3 nucleotides read TGTGCCAGCAGCTTCGAGCGGGGGGAAAACACCGGGGAGCTGTTTTTT. It yields the protein CASSFERGENTGELFF. The variable domain in full, with the rest retrieved from reference TRBV5-4 and TRBJ2-2, is ETGVTQSPTHLIKTRGQQVTLRCSSQSGHNTVSWYQQALGQGPQFIFQYYREEENGRGNFPPRFSGLQFPNYSSELNVNALELDDSALYLCASSFERGENTGELFFGEGSRLTVL.

The chain couples TRBV27 to TRBJ1-2, with 7 bases that match TRBD1. The CDR3 has 15 residues. V was pared by 5 bases and J by 5 bases, with 11 bases of the junction left unmatched. The germline CDR1 and CDR2 sequences are MNHEY and SMNVEV (reference sequence). Written as DNA, the CDR3 is TGTGCCAGCAGTCATCAGGGGGAAAATGGATATGGCTACACCTTC. It specifies CASSHQGENGYGYTF.

The chain is built from TRBV7-9 and TRBJ2-1, with TRBD2 as a possible D gene (6 bases). The CDR3 is 15 residues long. Trimming took 3 bases from V and 2 from J, leaving 11 bases between them. Germline V gives CDR1 SEHNR, CDR2 FQNEAQ (reference sequence). As DNA, the CDR3 is TGTGCCAGCAGCTTTCGGGGAGGAACCTACAATGAGCAGTTCTTC. As protein: CASSFRGGTYNEQFF.

The rearrangement joins TRBV4-3 to TRBJ1-4, with TRBD1 matching over 8 bases. The germline V gene encodes CDR1 LGHNA and CDR2 YSLEER. There are 14 residues in the CDR3. Losses at the gene ends were 4 bases for V and 4 bases for J; bases not matched to a gene: 2. This CDR3 reads CASSLDRGNEKLFF. The CDR3 region has the DNA TGCGCCAGCAGCCTAGACAGGGGTAATGAAAAACTGTTTTTT.

CDR3 DNA: TGTGCCAGCAGCGTAGGGACAGTAGGGCAAGAGACCCAGTACTTC. As protein: CASSVGTVGQETQYF. V gene TRBV9 combines with J gene TRBJ2-5; maybe TRBD1 (6 bases). Germline assignment: CDR1 SGDLS and CDR2 YYNGEE. V lost 0 bases, J lost 2 bases, and 11 bases lay in between. The CDR3 loop spans 15 amino acids.

This clone was counted a few times. V usage is TRBV4-3 and J usage is TRBJ2-3; TRBD2 matches at 7 bases. V trimming: 2 bases; J trimming: 0 bases; junction bases outside the gene matches: 8. Germline-derived CDR1 and CDR2 are LGHNA and YSLEER. CDR3 length: 17 amino acids. The CDR3 is CASSQSRERGSTDTQYF. The CDR3 DNA sequence: TGCGCCAGCAGCCAATCTCGGGAGCGGGGAAGCACAGATACGCAGTATTTT.

The genes are TRBV2 and TRBJ2-3; maybe TRBD2 (5 bases). The CDR3 length is 11 residues. Germline CDR1 is SNHLY and CDR2 is FYNNEI. Trimming left V 8 bases short and J 6 bases short, with 9 bases between. The CDR3 coding sequence is TGTGCCAGCGGACTCTGGGATACGCAGTATTTT. Translation gives CASGLWDTQYF.

This clone was detected once. The J gene is TRBJ1-2, the V gene TRBV7-2, with 10 bases that match TRBD1. The CDR3 is 13 residues long. V shed 3 bases and J 8 bases; nucleotides not matched to a gene: 3. Per the germline V gene, CDR1 is SGHTA and CDR2 is FQGNSA. CDR3: CASSLGTGDGYTF. The DNA for the CDR3 is TGTGCCAGCAGCTTGGGGACAGGGGACGGCTACACCTTC.

This clone was detected once. The chain uses TRBV30 and TRBJ2-7; 7 bases fit TRBD1. The germline V gene has CDR1 GTSNPN and CDR2 SVGIG (reference sequence). CDR3 length equals 14 residues. The ends lost 3 bases at V and 1 base at J; junction bases unmatched: 6. CDR3 amino acids: CAWRGQLNSYEQYF. The DNA for the CDR3 is TGTGCCTGGAGGGGACAGCTGAATTCCTACGAGCAGTACTTC.

The rearrangement links TRBV15 to TRBJ2-7; TRBD2 aligns across 9 bases. There are 16 residues in the CDR3. Trimming removed 5 bases from V and 7 bases from J; junction bases left unmatched: 15. From germline, CDR1 is LNHNV and CDR2 YYDKDF (reference sequence). The CDR3 nucleotides read TGTGCCACCAGCTCACTCCGGACTAGCGATCGATGGGAGCAGTACTTC. As protein: CATSSLRTSDRWEQYF.

This chain links TRBV19 with TRBJ1-1; a weak D match, TRBD1 (5 bases). CDR1 and CDR2 from the germline V gene are LNHDA and SQIVND (reference sequence). With 3 bases removed from V and 5 bases from J, the gap between germline ends came to 10 bases. The CDR3 runs to 13 residues. The CDR3 DNA follows: TGTGCCAGTAGTATTAACCGGGGGACTGAAGCTTTCTTT. Amino acids: CASSINRGTEAFF.

This clone was observed a few times. The chain uses TRBV12-5 and TRBJ1-1, with D perhaps TRBD1 (6 bases). Trimming stripped 5 bases from V and 3 bases from J, with 10 bases between. Germline CDR1 and CDR2: LGHNT and FRNRAP. The CDR3 covers 13 residues. Here the CDR3 reads CASGQGTDTEAFF. For the CDR3, the DNA is TGTGCTAGTGGTCAGGGGACCGACACTGAAGCTTTCTTT.

The rearrangement links TRBV5-5 to TRBJ1-2; 10 bases match TRBD1. V lost 4 bases to trimming and J lost 0 bases; unmatched junction nucleotides: 9. The CDR3 has 17 residues. The germline V gene encodes CDR1 SGHKS and CDR2 YYEKEE (reference sequence). CDR3 residues: CASSLEGQGFPNYGYTF. The CDR3 DNA reads TGTGCCAGCAGCCTGGAGGGACAGGGGTTTCCTAACTATGGCTACACCTTC.

This clone was recorded many times. V is TRBV6-4 and J is TRBJ2-2; TRBD2 might be the D (6 bases). This CDR3 has 16 amino acids. The germline CDR1 and CDR2 sequences are MRHNA and SNTAGT. Trimming removed 1 base from V and 5 bases from J, with 14 bases in between. In DNA form, the CDR3 reads TGTGCCAGCAGTGACTTTGGGGGGAGTGATACCGGGGAGCTGTTTTTT. It specifies CASSDFGGSDTGELFF.

The CDR3 is CASSQDRGLNSPLHF. DNA for the CDR3: TGTGCCAGCAGCCAAGACAGGGGTCTAAATTCACCCCTCCACTTT. The chain links TRBV27 to TRBJ1-6; TRBD1 matches 8 bases. V shed 6 bases and J 7 bases; nucleotides not matched to a gene: 8. Germline lookup yields CDR1 MNHEY and CDR2 SMNVEV (reference sequence). CDR3 size: 15 residues.

V gene TRBV27 combines with J gene TRBJ1-5; tentative D call: TRBD1 (5 bases). Germline V gene sequence: CDR1 MNHEY, CDR2 SMNVEV (reference sequence). Deletions cut 4 bases from V and 0 bases from J, with 13 bases between. This CDR3 has 16 amino acids. The CDR3 loop reads CASSWGGAYSNQPQHF. CDR3 nucleotides: TGTGCCAGCAGTTGGGGGGGAGCGTATAGCAATCAGCCCCAGCATTTT.

The chain links TRBV6-5 to TRBJ1-1, with 7 bases matching TRBD1. V shed 4 bases and J 3 bases; nucleotides not matched to a gene: 8. Germline V gives CDR1 MNHEY, CDR2 SVGAGI. The CDR3 length is 15 residues. CDR3 sequence (DNA): TGTGCCAGCAGTTTCAACGACAGGGTTGACACTGAAGCTTTCTTT. Translating it yields CASSFNDRVDTEAFF.

The genes are TRBV7-6 and TRBJ2-6, with D perhaps TRBD1 (5 bases). Trimming took off 3 bases at V and 4 bases at J, with 13 bases between the two ends. CDR3 length: 16 amino acids. Germline CDR1 SGHVS, CDR2 FNYEAQ. The CDR3 spells CASSFFQGSGANVLTF. The CDR3 nucleotides read TGTGCCAGCAGCTTTTTTCAGGGATCGGGGGCCAACGTCCTGACTTTC.

CDR3 sequence (DNA): TGTGCCAGCAGCCGGGCAGCGGGGGGGAACTACGAGCAGTACTTC. Amino acid sequence: CASSRAAGGNYEQYF. This rearrangement joins TRBV14 to TRBJ2-7, with TRBD2 identical over 10 bases. CDR1 is SGHDN and CDR2 is FVKESK in the germline V gene. The CDR3 runs to 15 residues. The V segment lost 4 bases and the J segment 3 bases; nucleotides outside the gene matches: 6.

The J gene is TRBJ1-4, the V gene TRBV4-3; D is unclear. The V end was cut by 0 bases, the J end by 10 bases, with 15 bases between. The CDR3 is made up of 15 amino acids. Germline CDR1 and CDR2: LGHNA and YSLEER. CDR3 sequence: CASSQELDSVGKLFF. For the CDR3, the DNA is TGCGCCAGCAGCCAAGAGCTTGACTCAGTAGGAAAACTGTTTTTT.

CDR3: CASSYLGVGQPQHF. The CDR3 DNA reads as TGTGCCAGCAGTTATCTCGGGGTGGGGCAGCCCCAGCATTTT. The V and J genes are TRBV6-5 and TRBJ1-5; no clear D gene. Trimming cost V 3 bases and J 7 bases, with 13 bases left between them. Germline V gene sequence: CDR1 MNHEY, CDR2 SVGAGI. This CDR3 is 14 amino acids long.

This clone was observed a single time. The chain is built from TRBV5-1 and TRBJ2-1; 7 bases line up with TRBD2. Germline V lookup: CDR1 SGHRS, CDR2 YFSETQ. V lost 2 bases and J lost 8; bases outside the gene matches: 10. This CDR3 has 15 amino acids. CDR3 amino acids: CASSLTGGPRDEQFF. CDR3 in DNA: TGCGCCAGCAGCTTAACGGGGGGTCCTAGAGATGAGCAGTTCTTC.

The genes are TRBV7-3 and TRBJ2-2; perhaps TRBD1 as D (5 bases). The germline gives CDR1 SGHTA, CDR2 FQGTGA. Trimming took 0 bases from V and 1 from J, leaving 9 bases between them. The CDR3 loop spans 16 amino acids. The CDR3 protein is CASSLTKDRNTGELFF. The CDR3 coding sequence is TGTGCCAGCAGCTTAACCAAAGACAGGAACACCGGGGAGCTGTTTTTT.

The chain combines TRBV4-1 with TRBJ1-4; TRBD1 matches 7 bases. The CDR3 contains 15 residues. The V gene's germline CDR1 is MGHRA and CDR2 YSYEKL. V lost 6 bases to trimming and J lost 2 bases; unmatched junction nucleotides: 6. CDR3 in amino acids: CASRLQGTTNEKLFF. CDR3 bases: TGCGCCAGCAGATTACAGGGGACTACTAATGAAAAACTGTTTTTT.

Only a few counts were recorded for this clone. The chain links TRBV19 to TRBJ1-5; D uncertain. CDR1 is LNHDA, CDR2 SQIVND, per germline (reference sequence). The CDR3 extends over 13 amino acids. V was trimmed by 10 bases and J by 0 bases, leaving 10 bases between them. Here the CDR3 DNA reads TGTGCCACTGCGCTTTCTAGCAATCAGCCCCAGCATTTT. Its protein product is CATALSSNQPQHF. Filled out from reference TRBV19 and TRBJ1-5, the complete variable domain reads DGGITQSPKYLFRKEGQNVTLSCEQNLNHDAMYWYRQDPGQGLRLIYYSQIVNDFQKGDIAEGYSVSREKKESFPLTVTSAQKNPTAFYLCATALSSNQPQHFGDGTRLSIL.